Here is one T cell receptor (beta chain) with its context. The data are from a study of blood T cell repertoires in COVID-19. Study-wide background: Whether acute or convalescent, the COVID-19 samples came from the United States, Italy and Spain. Sample material is recorded as cDNA or gDNA derived from T cells, B-cell-depleted T cells, or PBMCs.

Trimming at V came to 8 bases and at J to 5 bases, leaving 10 bases not matched to a gene. This CDR3 has 15 amino acids. CDR1 is LNHDA and CDR2 is SQIVND in the germline V gene (reference sequence). This table comes from immunoSEQ multiplex PCR, and its TCRdb copy is limited to in-frame clones, with some not included. The sample contains 17,000 or so clones, about 80% of which appear only once. Material for sequencing was peripheral blood. The TCR sequence derives from a man in his 60s with active or convalescent COVID-19. The gene calls are TRBV19 and TRBJ1-1; 11 bases are a match to TRBD1. CDR3 region: CASRLTGTGGTEAFF. DNA for the CDR3: TGTGCCAGTCGGCTGACCGGGACAGGGGGAACTGAAGCTTTCTTT. Full variable domain (missing parts from reference TRBV19 and TRBJ1-1): DGGITQSPKYLFRKEGQNVTLSCEQNLNHDAMYWYRQDPGQGLRLIYYSQIVNDFQKGDIAEGYSVSREKKESFPLTVTSAQKNPTAFYLCASRLTGTGGTEAFFGQGTRLTVV.